This T cell receptor beta chain emerged from a study of CD8 T cells in ankylosing spondylitis. The table lists this clonotype with many counts. Its antigen is unidentified. The junction differs from germline at one of its ends, possibly a read error. Researchers built TCR beta libraries using quantitative 5'-RACE with molecular barcodes. Via MiXCR, TCRdb re-called the 5' RACE reads, giving one row per CDR3 protein. The sample has some 800,000 distinct CDR3 sequences; about 12% are singletons. Overall study findings and caveats: There was reportedly significant enrichment of clones that were disease-linked in matched ankylosing spondylitis synovial fluid. Disease-linked clones bore a CD8+ phenotype and were relatively rare in peripheral blood. There were earlier reports of some motif variants in reactive arthritis synovial fluid and blood. In ankylosing spondylitis blood, a motif of roughly eight highly homologous TCR beta variants appeared characteristic.

The clonotype originates from a male donor with ankylosing spondylitis. The specimen was blood, either unsorted or a sorted T cell fraction (not recorded which).

Here the CDR3 DNA reads TGTGCTAGCAGCTCTGCTTCGGAGACCCAGTACTTC. It codes for CASSSASETQYF. The V call is TRBV7-7, the J call TRBJ2-5, with unresolved D. The CDR3 extends over 12 amino acids. Germline V CDR1 and CDR2: SSHAT, FNYEAQ (reference sequence).